These T cell receptor beta chains were read from a single sample in a study of cytomegalovirus exposure and HLA in healthy donors. The assay was immunoSEQ multiplex PCR, and TCRdb's table has in-frame clones only and misses some. Among roughly 150,000 clones listed, almost 80% were seen once. Sequenced input: PBMCs. All receptors come from a male donor in good health and CMV-seronegative. CDR3s include the opening cysteine and the closing phenylalanine or tryptophan. D genes are given only for firm matches. Size is stated for part of the rows, as once, few or many counts, or as a class when the clone is expanded.

clone_size: once; j_call: TRBJ1-1; d_call: NA; v_call: TRBV7-9; cdr3_aa: CASSLVQPMNTEAFF; cdr3_nt: TGTGCCAGCAGCTTAGTACAGCCCATGAACACTGAAGCTTTCTTT
clone_size: NA; j_call: TRBJ1-3; d_call: TRBD1; v_call: TRBV28; cdr3_aa: CASSLGGTGVGNTIYF; cdr3_nt: TGTGCCAGCAGTTTGGGAGGGACAGGGGTTGGAAACACCATATATTTT
clone_size: NA; j_call: TRBJ2-7; d_call: NA; v_call: TRBV2; cdr3_aa: CASSEGHHTYEQYF; cdr3_nt: TGTGCCAGCAGTGAGGGACATCATACCTACGAGCAGTACTTC
clone_size: NA; j_call: TRBJ2-7; d_call: NA; v_call: TRBV6-5; cdr3_aa: CASSYSNRVPYEQYF; cdr3_nt: TGTGCCAGCAGTTACTCCAACAGGGTTCCCTACGAGCAGTACTTC
clone_size: NA; j_call: TRBJ2-7; d_call: NA; v_call: TRBV18; cdr3_aa: CASSPSGGHLYEQYF; cdr3_nt: TGTGCCAGCTCACCCTCGGGGGGACACCTCTACGAGCAGTACTTC
clone_size: NA; j_call: TRBJ1-5; d_call: TRBD1; v_call: TRBV6-5; cdr3_aa: CASSYSGQLSNQPQHF; cdr3_nt: TGTGCCAGCAGTTACTCGGGACAGCTTAGCAATCAGCCCCAGCATTTT
clone_size: NA; j_call: TRBJ2-7; d_call: NA; v_call: TRBV27; cdr3_aa: CASSPGSSAYEQYF; cdr3_nt: TGTGCCAGCAGTCCCGGGTCCTCAGCTTACGAGCAGTACTTC
clone_size: NA; j_call: TRBJ2-7; d_call: NA; v_call: TRBV7-2; cdr3_aa: CASSLSEGPAYEQYF; cdr3_nt: TGTGCCAGCAGCCTCAGTGAGGGTCCAGCCTACGAGCAGTACTTC
clone_size: NA; j_call: TRBJ1-2; d_call: NA; v_call: TRBV4-2; cdr3_aa: CASSQDAAGVGGYTF; cdr3_nt: TGTGCCAGCAGCCAAGATGCAGCAGGGGTCGGTGGCTACACCTTC
clone_size: NA; j_call: TRBJ1-6; d_call: NA; v_call: TRBV7-2; cdr3_aa: CASSTGPNSPLHF; cdr3_nt: TGTGCCAGCAGCACTGGGCCTAATTCACCCCTCCACTTT
clone_size: NA; j_call: TRBJ1-2; d_call: NA; v_call: TRBV5-6; cdr3_aa: CASSSTETRRPFNYGYTF; cdr3_nt: TGTGCCAGCAGCTCGACAGAGACGCGGCGGCCCTTTAACTATGGCTACACCTTC
clone_size: NA; j_call: TRBJ2-7; d_call: NA; v_call: TRBV5-8; cdr3_aa: CASSLQGPQYF; cdr3_nt: TGTGCCAGCAGCTTACAGGGTCCGCAGTACTTC
clone_size: NA; j_call: TRBJ2-7; d_call: TRBD1; v_call: TRBV11-1; cdr3_aa: CASSLPGQGVYEQYF; cdr3_nt: TGTGCCAGCAGCTTGCCGGGACAGGGGGTTTACGAGCAGTACTTC
clone_size: NA; j_call: TRBJ2-3; d_call: TRBD2; v_call: TRBV5-1; cdr3_aa: CASRLAGATDTQYF; cdr3_nt: TGCGCCAGCAGACTAGCGGGAGCGACAGATACGCAGTATTTT
clone_size: NA; j_call: TRBJ1-2; d_call: NA; v_call: TRBV4-2; cdr3_aa: CASSHEDREGGYTF; cdr3_nt: TGTGCCAGCAGCCATGAGGATCGAGAGGGTGGCTACACCTTC
clone_size: NA; j_call: TRBJ2-7; d_call: TRBD1; v_call: TRBV27; cdr3_aa: CASGIDRGPYEQYF; cdr3_nt: TGTGCCAGCGGCATCGACAGGGGACCCTACGAGCAGTACTTC